The 13 T cell receptor beta chains below all came from one sample that was sequenced in a study of cytomegalovirus exposure and HLA in healthy donors. The PCR used 60 Vbeta and 13 Jbeta primers. TCRdb keeps only in-frame clones here, not all; method: immunoSEQ multiplex PCR. The sample holds 120,000 to 150,000 clones; around 80% are singletons and the top ten take about 1.7%. The sample was PBMCs. The receptors come from a man between 35 and 55 years old in good health and CMV-seronegative.

The CDR3 reads CAWASGGTDTQYF. DNA for the CDR3: TGTGCCTGGGCTAGCGGGGGCACAGATACGCAGTATTTT. This rearrangement joins TRBV30 to TRBJ2-3; 9 bases line up with TRBD2. Germline-derived CDR1 and CDR2 are GTSNPN and SVGIG (reference sequence). The CDR3 extends over 13 amino acids. The V and J ends lost 5 bases and 1 base, in that order; junction bases with no gene match: 1.

J is TRBJ1-2 and V is TRBV27, with a possible D match to TRBD1 (5 bases). The V end lost 9 bases, the J end lost 5 bases, and 22 bases lay between the germline ends. The CDR3 length is 15 residues. Germline loops: CDR1 MNHEY, CDR2 SMNVEV (reference sequence). DNA for the CDR3: TGTGCCAGTCGGGGAGGGGCAGTAACTTCTTATGGCTACACCTTC. Encoded protein: CASRGGAVTSYGYTF.

The chain recombines TRBV7-2 with TRBJ2-5, with 8 bases matching TRBD2. Germline assignment: CDR1 SGHTA and CDR2 FQGNSA. This CDR3 has 17 residues. V was pared by 5 bases and J by 2 bases, with 13 bases of the junction left unmatched. CDR3 bases: TGTGCCAGCAGCCGCCACGGGGGGGGTTCGGGGCAAGAGACCCAGTACTTC. It yields the protein CASSRHGGGSGQETQYF.

Written as DNA, the CDR3 is TGTGCCAGCAGCTCACACACACAGGGAGAGGGCACTGAAGCTTTCTTT. Translating gives CASSSHTQGEGTEAFF. V is TRBV7-3 and J is TRBJ1-1, with D maybe TRBD1 (6 bases). Germline V lookup: CDR1 SGHTA, CDR2 FQGTGA. This CDR3 has 16 residues. With 4 bases removed from V and 4 bases from J, the gap between germline ends came to 19 bases.

The gene calls are TRBV4-3 and TRBJ2-3; TRBD1 aligns across 10 bases. CDR3 length equals 15 residues. The germline V gene encodes CDR1 LGHNA and CDR2 YSLEER. Trimming at V came to 3 bases and at J to 4 bases, leaving 4 bases not matched to a gene. The CDR3 region has the DNA TGCGCCAGCAGCCAGAGGACAGGGGGGGCAGATACGCAGTATTTT. This sequence encodes CASSQRTGGADTQYF.

The chain uses TRBV18 and TRBJ1-1; D perhaps matches TRBD1 (6 bases). Germline V gene lookup returns CDR1 KGHSH and CDR2 LQKENI. The CDR3 runs 15 residues. The V and J ends lost 8 bases and 0 bases respectively, with 16 bases between them. CDR3: CASTTGPKMNTEAFF. CDR3 sequence (DNA): TGTGCCAGCACGACAGGCCCTAAGATGAACACTGAAGCTTTCTTT.

In its sample, this clone was seen a few times. V usage is TRBV7-8 and J usage is TRBJ2-7; 7 bases are a match to TRBD1. Trimming removed 5 bases from V and 8 bases from J; junction bases left unmatched: 12. CDR3 length: 14 residues. The V gene's germline CDR1 is SGHVS and CDR2 FQNEAQ. CDR3: CASSGQGQPTKQYF. The CDR3 DNA reads TGTGCCAGCAGCGGCCAGGGACAGCCAACGAAGCAGTACTTC.

V is TRBV5-1 and J is TRBJ2-2; TRBD2 agrees at 12 bases. Looked up from germline, CDR1 is SGHRS and CDR2 is YFSETQ. With 5 bases clipped from V and 5 bases from J, the junction kept 4 bases outside the gene matches. This CDR3 region has 15 residues. CDR3 region: CASRSGLAGTGELFF. The CDR3, as DNA: TGCGCCAGCAGATCCGGACTAGCGGGGACCGGGGAGCTGTTTTTT.

V is TRBV20-1 and J is TRBJ2-7; D gene ambiguous. CDR1 DFQATT and CDR2 SNEGSKA come from the germline V gene (reference sequence). Trimming took off 5 bases at V and 3 bases at J, with 8 bases between the two ends. The CDR3 contains 11 residues. The CDR3 loop is CSAPNSYEQYF. For the CDR3, the DNA is TGCAGTGCTCCTAATAGCTACGAGCAGTACTTC.

The V call is TRBV4-1, the J call TRBJ2-7; TRBD2 is a possible D gene (5 bases). CDR1 and CDR2 from the germline V gene are MGHRA and YSYEKL. V was clipped by 3 bases and J by 0 bases, with 9 bases between them. The CDR3 is 14 amino acids. CDR3 sequence reads: CASSHWTSSYEQYF. DNA of the CDR3: TGCGCCAGCAGCCACTGGACTTCCTCCTACGAGCAGTACTTC.

The chain joins TRBV5-1 to TRBJ2-5; possibly TRBD1 for D (7 bases). The V gene's germline CDR1 is SGHRS and CDR2 YFSETQ. The CDR3 consists of 15 residues. Trimming stripped 5 bases from V and 2 bases from J, with 16 bases between. The CDR3 protein is CASRNRQGGQETQYF. The CDR3 DNA is TGCGCCAGCAGGAACCGACAGGGAGGACAAGAGACCCAGTACTTC. The full variable domain, in which reference TRBV5-1 and TRBJ2-5 provide the parts outside the CDR3, is KAGVTQTPRYLIKTRGQQVTLSCSPISGHRSVSWYQQTPGQGLQFLFEYFSETQRNKGNFPGRFSGRQFSNSRSEMNVSTLELGDSALYLCASRNRQGGQETQYFGPGTRLLVL.

V is TRBV28 and J is TRBJ2-1, with 8 positions matching TRBD1. Germline assignment: CDR1 MDHEN and CDR2 SYDVKM. CDR3 size: 16 residues. V dropped 6 bases and J dropped 7; count of bases not matched to a gene: 14. For the CDR3, the DNA is TGTGCCAGCAGAGTCTCGGGACAGGCGGGGATGAATGAGCAGTTCTTC. Residues: CASRVSGQAGMNEQFF. Full variable domain (rest looked up from reference TRBV28 and TRBJ2-1): DVKVTQSSRYLVKRTGEKVFLECVQDMDHENMFWYRQDPGLGLRLIYFSYDVKMKEKGDIPEGYSVSREKKERFSLILESASTNQTSMYLCASRVSGQAGMNEQFFGPGTRLTVL.

This clone was found a few times. This sequence joins TRBV27 and TRBJ1-4, with D possibly being TRBD1 (6 bases). The CDR3 length is 16 residues. Germline V CDR1 and CDR2: MNHEY, SMNVEV (reference sequence). V lost 5 bases, J lost 5 bases, and 18 bases lay in between. CDR3 in DNA: TGTGCCAGCAGTCCCTTCGGCCCGCAGGGGAATGAAAAACTGTTTTTT. Its protein is CASSPFGPQGNEKLFF.